The TCR beta chain described here comes from a study of blood T cell repertoires in COVID-19 (dated by TCRdb to the early 2020s). About the investigation overall: The collaborator samples originated in the United States, Italy and Spain and spanned the acute and convalescent phases of COVID-19. The repertoires were made available in a free public database intended to serve as a resource for research on the immune response to SARS-CoV-2. The prospective study material was composed of cDNA or gDNA derived from T cells, B-cell-depleted T cells, or PBMCs. The dataset comprised deeply sampled blood TCRbeta repertoires from subjects exposed to, actively infected with, or recovered from COVID-19. Where HLA class I and class II types were available, the types were taken from metadata supplied by the sample provider, not from assay-based typing. Sample metadata almost always included a de-identified subject ID, COVID-19 status, age in years and sex. The samples were drawn from two sources: the first 160 participants of the ongoing ImmuneRACE study, and 1,000 to 1,500 subjects contributed by 6 global collaborators.

Study-wide findings and limitations: The amount of clinical and demographic metadata varied by source and participant and was provided uncurated.

The immunoSEQ Assay, a bias-controlled multiplex PCR, was used to amplify TCRbeta CDR3 regions from genomic DNA. On the study's bioinformatics: Nucleated cell counts per sample were estimated from amplification of reference gene primers within the assay. Sequence reads were collapsed and filtered to measure the absolute abundance of every unique TCRbeta CDR3 rearrangement. For each sample, productive Simpson clonality was calculated as the square root of Simpson's diversity index across productive rearrangements. As stored in TCRdb, this immuneACCESS dataset retains in-frame rearrangements with V and J assigned. A fraction of the clones does not appear; measured against another copy, unresolved V genes explain less than half of the discrepancy, and the remainder lacks a known reason. That table supplies the V and J calls and clone size; D and trimming were determined from the DNA. The sample data list about 230,000 clones, and 65% to 90% of these were observed just once. Around 5.5% of the sample rests with the top ten.

In Seattle, one collaborating source enrolled patients while the infection was active and tracked those patients longitudinally over the course of disease. Collaborating institutions collected whole blood in K2EDTA tubes following their own protocols. For TCRbeta analysis, collaborators shipped samples in one of three forms: frozen whole blood, isolated PBMCs, or DNA extracted from either of those sample types. From its cysteine to its phenylalanine, the CDR3 spans 11 amino acids. The DNA shown is the 33-base CDR3, in frame from base 1. The trim is 11 bases for V and 5 bases for J, with a gap of 11 bases between the germline ends. Based on the germline V gene, the CDR1 and CDR2 sequences are LGHNT and FRNRAP. This clone was seen just once. What antigen it recognizes has not been identified. Base qualities are missing; no much larger clone stands one base away.

This clonotype was sampled from a man in his fifties or sixties with COVID-19, enrolled during active disease. Material for sequencing was peripheral blood. This chain joins TRBV12-5 to TRBJ2-3, and possibly TRBD2, on 6 matching bases. DNA sequence: TGTGCTGGAAGGAGGGAAGATACGCAGTATTTT. It is translated as CAGRREDTQYF. The CDR3, completed at both ends by the reference TRBV12-5 and TRBJ2-3 genes, gives the full variable domain DARVTQTPRHKVTEMGQEVTMRCQPILGHNTVFWYRQTMMQGLELLAYFRNRAPLDDSGMPKDRFSAEMPDATLATLKIQPSEPRDSAVYFCAGRREDTQYFGPGTRLTVL.